Each of the 6 T cell receptor beta chains below was sequenced from the same sample in a study of beta chain features in type 1 diabetes. Expressed TCRB transcripts got sequenced, as all isolated RNA was reverse transcribed. Data came from immunoSEQ multiplex PCR; TCRdb stores just in-frame clones and leaves some out. The data show about 410,000 clones, with approximately 13% seen just once and roughly 0.033% held by the top ten. The sample comprised naive CD4+ T cells from blood. Receptors were obtained from a man aged 25 to 40 in good health.

This chain joins TRBV14 and TRBJ2-3, with 9 positions matching TRBD2. Germline CDR1 SGHDN, CDR2 FVKESK. V shed 4 bases, J shed 5 bases, and the junction held 13 bases outside the gene matches. The CDR3 covers 17 residues. Here the CDR3 DNA reads TGTGCCAGCAGCCGGTTGAAGGCGGGAGGGCCCGTAGATACGCAGTATTTT. Protein: CASSRLKAGGPVDTQYF.

This clone has a handful of counts. This chain connects TRBV14 to TRBJ2-1; no definite D call. V dropped 4 bases and J dropped 2 bases, with 12 bases sitting between them. This CDR3 has 15 amino acids. Germline CDR1 is SGHDN and CDR2 is FVKESK. CDR3 bases: TGTGCCAGCAGCCTCGCCCTAGTTCCCTACAATGAGCAGTTCTTC. This encodes CASSLALVPYNEQFF.

The genes are TRBV25-1 and TRBJ2-7; D gene ambiguous. The V and J ends lost 6 bases and 4 bases respectively, with 10 bases between them. The CDR3 sequence is 12 residues long. Germline V gene sequence: CDR1 MGHDK, CDR2 SYGVNS. CDR3 sequence reads: CASSATGYEQYF. The CDR3 region has the DNA TGTGCCAGCAGCGCCACTGGGTACGAGCAGTACTTC.

The table lists this clone with a few counts. The chain couples TRBV7-9 to TRBJ1-1; no reliable D call. This CDR3 has 12 amino acids. Trimming took 1 base from V and 7 from J, leaving 7 bases between them. Germline values: CDR1 SEHNR, CDR2 FQNEAQ (reference sequence). The CDR3 is CASSLERSEAFF. The CDR3 DNA reads as TGTGCCAGCAGCTTAGAGCGCAGTGAAGCTTTCTTT.

Notes on this clone: Sequence at one end of the junction differs from germline and may be a read error. This chain uses TRBV13 with TRBJ1-6; D not certain. CDR1 and CDR2 (germline): PRHDT, FYEKMQ (reference sequence). The length of the CDR3 is 12 residues. In nucleotides, the CDR3 is TGTGCCGGCAGCTTTTCAAATTCACCCCTCCACTTT. Amino acids: CAGSFSNSPLHF. Looking up the rest from reference TRBV13 and TRBJ1-6 gives the full variable domain: AAGVIQSPRHLIKEKRETATLKCYPIPRHDTVYWYQQGPGQDPQFLISFYEKMQSDKGSIPDRFSAQQFSDYHSELNMSSLELGDSALYFCAGSFSNSPLHFGNGTRLTVT.

The CDR3 nucleotides are TGCAGCGTTGAAAGTGGGACCGGGGAGCTGTTTTTT. It is translated as CSVESGTGELFF. The rearrangement links TRBV29-1 to TRBJ2-2; D remains ambiguous. The CDR3 has 12 residues. Deletions cut 2 bases from V and 5 bases from J, with 6 bases between. Germline V CDR1 and CDR2: SQVTM, ANQGSEA.